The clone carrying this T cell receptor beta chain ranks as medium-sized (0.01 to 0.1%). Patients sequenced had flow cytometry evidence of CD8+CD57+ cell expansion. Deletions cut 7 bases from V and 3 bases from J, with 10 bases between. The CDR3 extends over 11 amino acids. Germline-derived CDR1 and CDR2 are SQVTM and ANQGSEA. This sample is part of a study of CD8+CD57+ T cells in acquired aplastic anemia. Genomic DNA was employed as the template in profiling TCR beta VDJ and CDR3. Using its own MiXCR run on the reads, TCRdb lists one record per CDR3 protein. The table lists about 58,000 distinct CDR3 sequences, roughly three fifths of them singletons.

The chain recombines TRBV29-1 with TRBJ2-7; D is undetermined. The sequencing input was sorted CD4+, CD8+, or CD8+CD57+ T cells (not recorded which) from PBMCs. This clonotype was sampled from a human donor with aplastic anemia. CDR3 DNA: TGCAGCGCCAGTAATTTCTACGAGCAGTACTTC. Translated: CSASNFYEQYF.